A selection of T cell receptor beta chains follows, all from one sample in a study of T cell clonotyping in hematopoietic cell transplantation. The assay was immunoSEQ multiplex PCR, and TCRdb's table has in-frame clones only and misses some. The data contain some 35,000 clones, 85% to 95% of them seen just once; the ten biggest clones take up about 1.6%. The sample here was peripheral blood mononuclear cells, taken before stem cell transplant. The receptors here all came from a man aged 35-49 years with chronic myeloid leukemia. Some clones in this sample may be carry-over from other donors' samples. Both conserved end residues are part of each CDR3. Each record gives: V gene, J gene, clone size, D gene, CDR3 protein, CDR3 DNA. A D gene is named only where the DNA matches it firmly. Clone size is not always given. Where it is, it says once, few, many or a class for expanded clones.

>TRBV5-1|TRBJ1-3|NA|NA
CASTAGTAPISGNTIYF
TGCGCCAGCACCGCAGGAACAGCTCCGATCTCTGGAAACACCATATATTTT
>TRBV6-5|TRBJ1-2|NA|NA
CASSPPQTESYGYTF
TGTGCCAGCAGCCCTCCCCAGACAGAAAGCTATGGCTACACCTTC
>TRBV5-1|TRBJ2-1|NA|NA
CASSLVERNEQFF
TGCGCCAGCAGCTTGGTGGAGCGGAATGAGCAGTTCTTC
>TRBV7-9|TRBJ1-1|NA|NA
CASSLGQVNTEAFF
TGTGCCAGCAGCTTAGGGCAGGTAAACACTGAAGCTTTCTTT
>TRBV28|TRBJ1-2|NA|NA
CASSPSGRGYGYTF
TGTGCCAGCAGTCCCTCAGGGAGGGGCTATGGCTACACCTTC
>TRBV30|TRBJ2-1|once|NA
CAWATDNNEQFF
TGTGCCTGGGCGACGGATAACAATGAGCAGTTCTTC
>TRBV7-2|TRBJ1-1|NA|NA
CASSPGGGQSTEAFF
TGTGCCAGCAGCCCCGGGGGTGGCCAGAGCACTGAAGCTTTCTTT
>TRBV30|TRBJ1-2|once|NA
CAWSRPGKAEGYTF
TGTGCCTGGAGTCGCCCGGGAAAGGCGGAAGGCTACACCTTC
>TRBV5-1|TRBJ2-7|NA|NA
CASSLTAGATYEQYF
TGCGCCAGCAGCTTAACGGCAGGGGCCACGTACGAGCAGTACTTC
>TRBV7-3|TRBJ2-3|NA|NA
CASSLLGAADTQYF
TGTGCCAGCAGCTTACTGGGGGCCGCAGATACGCAGTATTTT
>TRBV19|TRBJ1-6|NA|NA
CASSMGPRIHF
TGTGCCAGTAGTATGGGACCCCGGATACACTTT
>TRBV30|TRBJ2-5|NA|NA
CAFGTSQETQYF
TGTGCCTTTGGGACTTCACAAGAGACCCAGTACTTC
>TRBV9|TRBJ2-7|NA|NA
CASGVDSEPTYEQYF
TGTGCCAGCGGGGTGGACTCGGAACCCACCTACGAGCAGTACTTC
>TRBV7-3|TRBJ2-1|NA|NA
CASSSRQGAGEQFF
TGTGCCAGCAGCTCCCGACAAGGGGCTGGGGAGCAGTTCTTC
>TRBV27|TRBJ2-3|NA|TRBD2
CASSRSGATDTQYF
TGTGCCAGCAGTCGTAGCGGGGCTACAGATACGCAGTATTTT
>TRBV11-2|TRBJ1-1|NA|NA
CASSNPEGKNTEAFF
TGTGCCAGCAGCAATCCAGAGGGGAAGAACACTGAAGCTTTCTTT
>TRBV13|TRBJ1-1|NA|NA
CASSSLTEAFF
TGTGCCAGCAGCTCCCTGACTGAAGCTTTCTTT
>TRBV29-1|TRBJ2-5|NA|TRBD2
CSVGFGRRETQYF
TGCAGCGTCGGGTTCGGGAGGAGGGAGACCCAGTACTTC
>TRBV19|TRBJ1-5|NA|TRBD1
CASSIAGTGGRNQPQHF
TGTGCCAGTAGTATCGCCGGGACAGGGGGCCGCAATCAGCCCCAGCATTTT
>TRBV19|TRBJ1-1|NA|NA
CASTKSWARGNTEAFF
TGTGCCAGTACTAAGAGTTGGGCACGGGGGAACACTGAAGCTTTCTTT
>TRBV5-4|TRBJ1-4|once|NA
CASSLGRTNEKLFF
TGTGCCAGCAGCTTGGGACGGACTAATGAAAAACTGTTTTTT
>TRBV28|TRBJ1-2|NA|NA
CASSLSFGQEGVYGYTF
TGTGCCAGCAGTTTAAGTTTTGGTCAGGAGGGAGTTTATGGCTACACCTTC
>TRBV5-6|TRBJ2-2|NA|TRBD1
CASSLIGQGIRELFF
TGTGCCAGCAGCTTGATAGGACAGGGGATAAGGGAGCTGTTTTTT
>TRBV7-2|TRBJ2-3|NA|TRBD1
CASSLGGTGADTQYF
TGTGCCAGCAGCTTAGGTGGGACAGGGGCAGATACGCAGTATTTT
>TRBV9|TRBJ1-2|NA|NA
CASSEHGPYGYTF
TGTGCCAGCAGCGAACACGGACCCTATGGCTACACCTTC
>TRBV15|TRBJ2-3|NA|NA
CATRGLTDTQYF
TGTGCCACCCGGGGCCTCACAGATACGCAGTATTTT
>TRBV6-6|TRBJ1-4|NA|NA
CASSYSGATNEKLFF
TGTGCCAGCAGTTATTCGGGAGCAACTAATGAAAAACTGTTTTTT
>TRBV10-3|TRBJ1-2|NA|NA
CAISESGQGLRTF
TGTGCCATCAGTGAGTCGGGGCAAGGCCTTCGGACCTTC
>TRBV6-5|TRBJ2-2|NA|NA
CASSRQGVRTGELFF
TGTGCCAGCAGTCGGCAGGGAGTTCGCACCGGGGAGCTGTTTTTT
>TRBV19|TRBJ1-1|once|NA
CASSIGGGRANTEAFF
TGTGCCAGTAGTATAGGGGGGGGCAGGGCGAACACTGAAGCTTTCTTT
>TRBV4-2|TRBJ2-3|NA|TRBD2
CASSQGSAGDPPDTQYF
TGTGCCAGCAGCCAAGGATCCGCGGGGGATCCGCCAGATACGCAGTATTTT
>TRBV11-3|TRBJ2-7|NA|TRBD1
CASSLGGQDNYEQYF
TGTGCCAGCAGCCTCGGGGGACAGGACAATTACGAGCAGTACTTC
>TRBV19|TRBJ2-3|NA|TRBD1
CASSIGGQGTDTQYF
TGTGCCAGTAGTATAGGAGGACAGGGCACAGATACGCAGTATTTT
>TRBV7-9|TRBJ2-7|NA|NA
CASSLGTRGSYEQYF
TGTGCCAGCAGCTTAGGCACAAGGGGGTCCTACGAGCAGTACTTC
>TRBV9|TRBJ2-3|NA|NA
CASSVEGGIGNTDTQYF
TGTGCCAGCAGCGTAGAGGGTGGCATCGGTAACACAGATACGCAGTATTTT
>TRBV19|TRBJ2-3|NA|NA
CASSIDTDTQYF
TGTGCCAGTAGTATTGACACAGATACGCAGTATTTT
>TRBV19|TRBJ1-1|NA|NA
CASSFRLDGREAFF
TGTGCCAGTAGTTTCCGACTCGACGGGCGGGAAGCTTTCTTT
>TRBV6-5|TRBJ2-7|NA|TRBD1
CASSYPPGQGTDEQYF
TGTGCCAGCAGTTACCCGCCGGGACAGGGAACCGACGAGCAGTACTTC
>TRBV29-1|TRBJ2-5|NA|NA
CSVARGWETQYF
TGCAGCGTTGCGAGGGGGTGGGAGACCCAGTACTTC
>TRBV6-5|TRBJ1-6|NA|NA
CASSYRGRGNSPLHF
TGTGCCAGCAGTTACAGGGGACGAGGTAATTCACCCCTCCACTTT
>TRBV4-3|TRBJ2-7|NA|NA
CASSQGRYSYEQYF
TGCGCCAGCAGCCAGGGGCGATACTCCTACGAGCAGTACTTC
>TRBV7-2|TRBJ2-7|NA|TRBD1
CASSSGQGHYEQYF
TGTGCCAGCAGCTCGGGACAGGGACACTACGAGCAGTACTTC
>TRBV7-2|TRBJ1-1|NA|TRBD1
CASSLGTGGLMNTEAFF
TGTGCCAGCAGCTTGGGGACAGGGGGCCTAATGAACACTGAAGCTTTCTTT
>TRBV4-1|TRBJ1-1|NA|TRBD1
CASSQVDRGLVSREAFF
TGCGCCAGCAGCCAAGTCGACAGGGGGCTAGTATCAAGGGAAGCTTTCTTT
>TRBV7-2|TRBJ2-2|once|NA
CASSLALGVTGELFF
TGTGCCAGCAGCTTAGCGCTGGGGGTCACCGGGGAGCTGTTTTTT
>TRBV7-2|TRBJ1-3|NA|TRBD1
CASSPGQGISGNTIYF
TGTGCCAGCAGCCCGGGACAGGGGATCTCTGGAAACACCATATATTTT
>TRBV6-5|TRBJ1-1|NA|NA
CASSYSRGADTEAFF
TGTGCCAGCAGTTACTCTAGGGGTGCGGACACTGAAGCTTTCTTT
>TRBV7-2|TRBJ1-3|NA|NA
CASSLSAKGSGNTIYF
TGTGCCAGCAGCTTAAGCGCTAAGGGCTCTGGAAACACCATATATTTT
>TRBV4-3|TRBJ1-6|NA|TRBD1
CASSQSGQGTSPLHF
TGCGCCAGCAGCCAGTCGGGACAGGGGACTTCACCCCTCCACTTT
>TRBV10-3|TRBJ2-5|NA|NA
CAISESAEREYF
TGTGCCATCAGTGAGTCCGCAGAGCGGGAGTACTTC
>TRBV5-1|TRBJ2-4|NA|NA
CASSLEVRGAGNIQYF
TGCGCCAGCAGCTTGGAGGTGCGGGGCGCCGGAAACATTCAGTACTTC
>TRBV28|TRBJ2-7|NA|TRBD2
CASSFLLVSSGDEQYF
TGTGCCAGCAGTTTTTTACTCGTGTCTAGCGGGGACGAGCAGTACTTC
>TRBV7-3|TRBJ2-2|once|NA
CASSLRQGGTGELFF
TGTGCCAGCAGCTTACGGCAGGGGGGAACCGGGGAGCTGTTTTTT